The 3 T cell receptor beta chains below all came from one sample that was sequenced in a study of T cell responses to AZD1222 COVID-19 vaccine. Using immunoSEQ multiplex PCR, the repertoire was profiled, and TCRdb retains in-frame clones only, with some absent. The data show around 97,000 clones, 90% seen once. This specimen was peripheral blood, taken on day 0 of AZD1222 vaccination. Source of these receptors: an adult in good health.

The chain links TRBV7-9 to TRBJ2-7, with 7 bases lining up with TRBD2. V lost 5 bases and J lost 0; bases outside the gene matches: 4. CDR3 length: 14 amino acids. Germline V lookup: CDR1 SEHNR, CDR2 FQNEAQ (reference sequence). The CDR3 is CASSAGRGSYEQYF. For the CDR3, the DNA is TGTGCCAGCAGCGCAGGGAGGGGCTCCTACGAGCAGTACTTC.

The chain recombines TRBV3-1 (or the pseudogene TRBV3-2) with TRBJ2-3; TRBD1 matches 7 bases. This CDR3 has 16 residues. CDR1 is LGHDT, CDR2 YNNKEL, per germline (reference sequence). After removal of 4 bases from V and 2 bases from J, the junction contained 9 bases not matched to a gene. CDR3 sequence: CASSRSPGQLTDTQYF. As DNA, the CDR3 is TGTGCCAGCAGCCGCTCCCCGGGACAGCTCACAGATACGCAGTATTTT.

Written as DNA, the CDR3 is TGTGCCACCAGCAGAGATTTCAGGGGATATGGCTACACCTTC. It is translated as CATSRDFRGYGYTF. The chain couples TRBV15 to TRBJ1-2; a weak D match, TRBD1 (6 bases). The CDR3 contains 14 residues. Germline V gene lookup returns CDR1 LNHNV and CDR2 YYDKDF (reference sequence). The V and J ends lost 0 bases and 5 bases respectively, with 10 bases between them.